A selection of T cell receptor beta chains follows, all from one sample in a study of response to subunit inactivated influenza vaccine. TCRdb independently ran MiXCR on the RT-PCR reads; one entry per CDR3 protein. The sample yields about 700,000 distinct CDR3 sequences, more than 15% seen once. This specimen was PBMCs from blood, taken about 13 days after vaccination. The receptors derive from a man aged 45-60 years who received an inactivated influenza vaccine. Each CDR3 is given with its conserved first and last residue. A D gene is named only where the DNA matches it firmly. Only part of the rows carry a size: once, few, many, or a class if the clone is expanded.

TRBJ2-7,TRBV20-1,TRBD1,NA,TGCAGTGCTACCGACCGACCCGGGACAGGTTACTCCTACGAGCAGTACTTC,CSATDRPGTGYSYEQYF
TRBJ1-2,TRBV12-3/TRBV12-4,TRBD1,few,TGTGCCAGCAGTTTAGGACAGGGAGACTACACCTTC,CASSLGQGDYTF
TRBJ2-5,TRBV15,TRBD1,NA,TGTGCCACCAGCAGGGCCCCCCAGGGGGTGGTTAGAGAGACCCAGTACTTC,CATSRAPQGVVRETQYF
TRBJ2-7,TRBV11-2,TRBD2,few,TGTGCCAGCAGCCGTCGGGCGCGGGGGGCCTCCTACGAGCGGTACTTC,CASSRRARGASYERYF
TRBJ2-3,TRBV12-3/TRBV12-4,TRBD2,few,TGTGCCAGCAGTTTCGTGCTAGCGGGGGGAGATACGCAGTATTTT,CASSFVLAGGDTQYF
TRBJ2-2,TRBV7-9,TRBD1,NA,TGTGCCAGCAGCTCGACCGGGACAGGTTTCACCGGGGAGCTGTTTTTT,CASSSTGTGFTGELFF
TRBJ1-1,TRBV14,NA,few,TGTGCCAGCAGCCAAGCGCTAGGGACGGAAGCTTTCTTT,CASSQALGTEAFF
TRBJ2-7,TRBV7-8,NA,NA,TGTGCCAGCAGCTCCCGACAGTCGTGGGCCTACGAGCAGTACTTC,CASSSRQSWAYEQYF
TRBJ2-7,TRBV12-3/TRBV12-4,NA,NA,TGTGCCAGCAGTTTAGCCTACAGGGACGAGCAGTACTTC,CASSLAYRDEQYF
TRBJ2-1,TRBV5-1,TRBD1,NA,TGCGCCAGTGGACAGGGGGCTCCCTACAATGAGCAGTTCTTC,CASGQGAPYNEQFF
TRBJ2-4,TRBV20-1,TRBD1,few,TGCAGTGCTATTCGGACAGGGCGAAACATTCAGTACTTC,CSAIRTGRNIQYF
TRBJ2-3,TRBV11-2,TRBD1,few,TGTGCCAGCAGCTCCAAATTGGGACAGATCACAGATACGCAGTATTTT,CASSSKLGQITDTQYF
TRBJ1-5,TRBV2,NA,NA,TGTGCCCGCAGTTTAGGGCGCAGGGGCCTTAACGGACTCGGTCAGCCCCAGCATTTT,CARSLGRRGLNGLGQPQHF
TRBJ2-7,TRBV20-1,TRBD2,NA,TGCAGTGCTGGCCCGATAACCGGGACTAGCGGATCCCCCTACGAGCAGTACTTC,CSAGPITGTSGSPYEQYF
TRBJ1-2,TRBV6-1,NA,few,TGTGCCAGCAGGGGGATTCAAACATTTACCTATGGCTACACCTTC,CASRGIQTFTYGYTF
TRBJ2-1,TRBV5-1,NA,many,TGCGCCAGCAGCCCATACCGGGGGAAAACCACTGAGCAGTTCTTC,CASSPYRGKTTEQFF
TRBJ2-1,TRBV6-2/TRBV6-3,TRBD1,few,TGTGCCAGCAGTTACTCGAGGGACAGGGGGCTACTTGAGCAGTTCTTC,CASSYSRDRGLLEQFF
TRBJ1-1,TRBV3-1,NA,NA,TGTGCCAGCAGCCAGACTTCCGGGAAAAGGGGTAATGAAGCTTTCTTT,CASSQTSGKRGNEAFF
TRBJ2-5,TRBV12-3/TRBV12-4,NA,many,TGTGCCAGCAGGGGTTACCGGGCAGGGGCCTCCCAAGAGACCCAGTACTTC,CASRGYRAGASQETQYF
TRBJ1-1,TRBV12-3/TRBV12-4,NA,few,TGTGCCAGCAGTTTAAACCCAACATTGGGAGCTTTCTTT,CASSLNPTLGAFF
TRBJ2-5,TRBV10-3,NA,few,TGTGCCATCAGTGAGTCCGTCGGGAGAGAGACCCAGTACTTC,CAISESVGRETQYF
TRBJ1-2,TRBV20-1,NA,NA,TGCAGTGCTAGATGGGCGGGACGTTTGGATGGCTACACCTTC,CSARWAGRLDGYTF
TRBJ2-4,TRBV25-1,TRBD1,NA,TGTGCCAGCAGCACAGGGGGCGGCGGGCTAGCCAAAAACATTCAGTACTTC,CASSTGGGGLAKNIQYF
TRBJ2-3,TRBV6-1,NA,NA,TGTGCCAGCAACCCCGGGACCACAGATACGCAGTATTTT,CASNPGTTDTQYF
TRBJ2-1,TRBV7-2,TRBD1,NA,TGTGCCAGCAGCTTAGAACAGGGGGGCTACAATGAGCAGTTCTTC,CASSLEQGGYNEQFF
TRBJ2-5,TRBV4-1,NA,few,TGCGCCAGCAGCCAATCGGGTCTGGGGGAGACCCAGTACTTC,CASSQSGLGETQYF
TRBJ1-2,TRBV5-1,NA,many,TGCGCCAGCAGCTTGGATGGGGCCGGGAATGGCTACACCTTC,CASSLDGAGNGYTF
TRBJ1-6,TRBV9,NA,NA,TGTGCCAGCAGCGTAGGAGGGGTAGGGATTTCACCCCTCCACTTT,CASSVGGVGISPLHF
TRBJ1-5,TRBV7-2,TRBD1,many,TGTGCCAGCAGCCGACAGGGTGGAGGCAATCAGCCCCAGCATTTT,CASSRQGGGNQPQHF
TRBJ2-7,TRBV3-1,TRBD2,few,TGTGCCAGCAGCCAAGCTAGCGGTTACGTGTACGAGCAGTACTTC,CASSQASGYVYEQYF
TRBJ2-5,TRBV20-1,TRBD1,few,TGCAGTGCTCTCCCGGACAGGACGACAGAGACCCAGTACTTC,CSALPDRTTETQYF
TRBJ2-1,TRBV7-8,NA,few,TGTGCCAGCAGCTTCGGGCAGTCCTACAATGAGCAGTTCTTC,CASSFGQSYNEQFF
TRBJ1-1,TRBV2,NA,few,TGTGCCAGCAGTGTCGGAAAACAGAACACTGAAGCTTTCTTT,CASSVGKQNTEAFF
TRBJ1-2,TRBV6-1,TRBD1,NA,TGTGCCAGCAGTGCCACAGGGGACGGCTATGGCTACACCTTC,CASSATGDGYGYTF
TRBJ1-4,TRBV7-9,NA,NA,TGTGCCAGCAGCTTGAGAGTTCTGGCAACTAATGAAAAACTGTTTTTT,CASSLRVLATNEKLFF
TRBJ2-4,TRBV5-1,NA,few,TGCGCCAGCAGCCCGGGACTTCTCGGGGCCAAAAACATTCAGTACTTC,CASSPGLLGAKNIQYF
TRBJ1-3,TRBV10-3,NA,few,TGTGCCACGAGGGACCCCCCTGGGGGAAACACCATATATTTT,CATRDPPGGNTIYF
TRBJ2-2,TRBV20-1,NA,many,TGCAGTGCCCTTATGGGAATCACCGGGGAGCTGTTTTTT,CSALMGITGELFF
TRBJ2-7,TRBV6-2/TRBV6-3,TRBD2,NA,TGTGCCAGCAGTCTCGCGGGGGACCTCTACGAGCAGTACTTC,CASSLAGDLYEQYF
TRBJ2-4,TRBV28,NA,NA,TGTGCCAGCAGTTTATATAGAAACTCCAAAAACATTCAGTACTTC,CASSLYRNSKNIQYF
TRBJ2-7,TRBV4-3,NA,NA,TGCGCCAGCAGCCAGGGATTTAGACGGCCCACCTACGAGCAGTACTTC,CASSQGFRRPTYEQYF
TRBJ2-7,TRBV27,NA,NA,TGTGCCAGCAGTCTTGCGGGTTTCCGCTCCTACGAGCAGTACTTC,CASSLAGFRSYEQYF
TRBJ2-7,TRBV4-3,TRBD1,NA,TGCGCCAGCAGCTACAGGACAGGGCCATCCTACGAGCAGTACTTC,CASSYRTGPSYEQYF
TRBJ2-6,TRBV28,NA,NA,TGTGCCAGCAGTTTATCCCAGGGACGGGGCTCTGGGGCCAACGTCCTGACTTTC,CASSLSQGRGSGANVLTF
TRBJ2-2,TRBV29-1,NA,few,TGCAGCGTTGATGGCCAGAGAGGCGGGGAGCTGTTTTTT,CSVDGQRGGELFF
TRBJ1-6,TRBV3-1,TRBD1,many,TGTGCCAGCAGCGGGGGACAGGGCAGCTCACCCCTCCACTTT,CASSGGQGSSPLHF
TRBJ2-1,TRBV4-2,NA,many,TGTGCCAGCAGCCTGAGCCACAACTCCTACAATGAGCAGTTCTTC,CASSLSHNSYNEQFF
TRBJ2-1,TRBV5-1,NA,NA,TGCGCCAGCATACAGAACAATGAGCAGTTCTTC,CASIQNNEQFF
TRBJ2-5,TRBV9,NA,few,TGTGCCAGCAGCGTAGGGTTGACGTCGTACCAAGAGACCCAGTACTTC,CASSVGLTSYQETQYF
TRBJ1-3,TRBV6-1,NA,few,TGTGCCAGTGCAATCCCTGGGTCGGGAAACACCATATATTTT,CASAIPGSGNTIYF
TRBJ2-2,TRBV6-2/TRBV6-3,NA,few,TGTGCCAGCAGTTACGCTGTGATATACACCGGGGAGCTGTTTTTT,CASSYAVIYTGELFF
TRBJ2-6,TRBV12-3/TRBV12-4,NA,few,TGTGCCAGCAGCCCTACCCAGGGGAACTCTGGGGCCAACGTCCTGACTTTC,CASSPTQGNSGANVLTF